This T cell receptor (beta chain) emerged from a study of blood T cell repertoires in COVID-19. For the study at large: Samples representing acute and convalescent COVID-19 were sourced from the United States, Italy and Spain. In each case, the material was cDNA or gDNA derived from T cells, B-cell-depleted T cells, or PBMCs.

Authors' processing steps: Amplification with reference gene primers provided the estimates of nucleated cell counts. Libraries were prepared by immunoSEQ multiplex PCR; TCRdb keeps only in-frame clonotypes and omits some of them. V, J and clone size are taken as reported in that table, and D and trimming were inferred from the DNA itself. The repertoire holds some 140,000 clones, with approximately 78% as singletons. The CDR3 has 18 amino acids. The V gene lost 4 bases and the J gene lost 2 bases, with 18 bases spanning the gap. CDR1 is LGHDT, CDR2 YNNKEL, per germline (reference sequence). This clone was seen a single time.

The gene calls are TRBV3-1 (or the pseudogene TRBV3-2) and TRBJ1-6; D is undetermined. Sequencing input: peripheral blood. The clonotype was recovered from a man in his fifties or sixties who had recovered from COVID-19. In DNA, the CDR3 is TGTGCCAGCAGCCCGGATCGGACCCGAGGGACCTATAATTCACCCCTCCACTTT. Translated, it gives CASSPDRTRGTYNSPLHF.